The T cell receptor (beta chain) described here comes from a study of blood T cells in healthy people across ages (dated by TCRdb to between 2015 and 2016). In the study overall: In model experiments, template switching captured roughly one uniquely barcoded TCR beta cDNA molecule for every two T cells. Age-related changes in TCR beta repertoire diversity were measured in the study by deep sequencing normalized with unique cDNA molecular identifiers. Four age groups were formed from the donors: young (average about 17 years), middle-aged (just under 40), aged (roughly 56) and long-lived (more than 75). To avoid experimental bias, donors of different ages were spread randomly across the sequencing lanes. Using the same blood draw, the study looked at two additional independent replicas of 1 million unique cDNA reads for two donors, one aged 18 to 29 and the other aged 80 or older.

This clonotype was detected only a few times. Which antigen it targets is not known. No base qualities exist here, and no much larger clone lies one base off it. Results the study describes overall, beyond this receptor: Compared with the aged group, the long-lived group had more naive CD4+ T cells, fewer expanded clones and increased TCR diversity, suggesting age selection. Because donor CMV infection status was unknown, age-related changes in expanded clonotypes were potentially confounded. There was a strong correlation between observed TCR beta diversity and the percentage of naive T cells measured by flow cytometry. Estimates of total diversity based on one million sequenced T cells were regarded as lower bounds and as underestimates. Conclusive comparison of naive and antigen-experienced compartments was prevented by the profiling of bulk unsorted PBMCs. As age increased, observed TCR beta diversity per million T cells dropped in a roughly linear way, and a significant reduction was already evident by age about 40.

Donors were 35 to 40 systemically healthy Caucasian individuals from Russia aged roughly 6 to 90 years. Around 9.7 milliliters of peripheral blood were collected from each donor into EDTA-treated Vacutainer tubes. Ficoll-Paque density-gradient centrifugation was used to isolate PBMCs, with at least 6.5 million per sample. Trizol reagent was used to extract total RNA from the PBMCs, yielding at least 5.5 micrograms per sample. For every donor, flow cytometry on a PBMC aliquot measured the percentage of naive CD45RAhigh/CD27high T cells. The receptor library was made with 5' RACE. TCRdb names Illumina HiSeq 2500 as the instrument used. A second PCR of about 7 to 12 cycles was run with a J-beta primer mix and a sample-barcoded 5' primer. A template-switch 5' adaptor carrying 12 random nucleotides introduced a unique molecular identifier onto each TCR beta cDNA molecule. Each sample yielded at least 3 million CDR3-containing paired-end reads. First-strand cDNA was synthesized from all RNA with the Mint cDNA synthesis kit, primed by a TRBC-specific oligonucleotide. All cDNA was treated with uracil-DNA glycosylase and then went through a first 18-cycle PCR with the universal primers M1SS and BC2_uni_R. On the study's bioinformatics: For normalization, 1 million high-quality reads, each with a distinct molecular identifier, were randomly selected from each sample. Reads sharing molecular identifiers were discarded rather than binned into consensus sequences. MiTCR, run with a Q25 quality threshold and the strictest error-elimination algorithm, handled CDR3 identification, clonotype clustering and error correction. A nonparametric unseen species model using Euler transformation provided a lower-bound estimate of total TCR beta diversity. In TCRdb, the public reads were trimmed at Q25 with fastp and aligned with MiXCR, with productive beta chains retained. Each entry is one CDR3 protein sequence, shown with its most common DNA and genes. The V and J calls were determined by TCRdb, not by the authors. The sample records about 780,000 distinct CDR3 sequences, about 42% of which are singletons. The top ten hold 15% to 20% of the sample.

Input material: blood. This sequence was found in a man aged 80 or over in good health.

The DNA reads TGTGCCAGCAGTTTAATAGGCGACGAGCAGTACTTC. Translation gives CASSLIGDEQYF. The rearrangement combines TRBV27 with TRBJ2-7; there is no confident call for the D gene. In the germline V gene (reference sequence), CDR1 corresponds to MNHEY and CDR2 to SMNVEV. Cut back by 2 bases and 5 bases, the V and J ends lie 7 bases apart. The CDR3 starts with the cysteine, ends with the phenylalanine, and has 12 residues. The DNA shown is the 36-base CDR3, in frame from base 1.